This T cell receptor beta chain was captured in a study of T cell changes during pregnancy in multiple sclerosis. Here immunoSEQ multiplex PCR was the method, and the copy in TCRdb shows in-frame clones only, minus some. Counted here are approximately 99,000 clones, approximately 93% occurring once; the ten biggest clones make up over 0.85%. Trimming took 2 bases from V and 2 from J, leaving 16 bases between them. The length of the CDR3 is 16 residues. Looked up from germline, CDR1 is LGHNA and CDR2 is YSLEER. Only one count was recorded for this clone. This receptor was taken from a female donor with multiple sclerosis, enrolled in a pregnancy study. This material consisted of peripheral blood, taken after pregnancy. The J gene is TRBJ2-7, the V gene TRBV4-3; the D gene is possibly TRBD2 (6 bases). CDR3 DNA: TGCGCCAGCAGCCAAAATTCAGCGGGCCCGGCCTACGAGCAGTACTTC. It translates to CASSQNSAGPAYEQYF.